A selection of T cell receptor beta chains follows, all from one sample in a study of beta chain features in type 1 diabetes. Sequencing was performed with immunoSEQ multiplex PCR; in TCRdb, only in-frame clones are kept and a portion is missing. The table has some 240,000 clones, about a tenth seen once. The specimen sequenced was central memory CD4+ T cells from blood. These receptors came from a man between 18 and 35 years old in good health. The CDR3 runs from the conserved cysteine through the conserved F or W. D genes are given only for firm matches. Clone sizes are given selectively: once, few, many, or a class where the clone is expanded.

clone_size	v_call	j_call	d_call	cdr3_aa	cdr3_nt
few	TRBV5-4	TRBJ2-3	-	CASSLTAASSGRDTQYF	TGTGCCAGCAGCTTAACGGCTGCGTCCTCAGGAAGGGATACGCAGTATTTT
few	TRBV7-8	TRBJ2-3	TRBD1	CASSFYRDRGADTQYF	TGTGCCAGCAGCTTTTACCGGGACAGGGGGGCAGATACGCAGTATTTT
few	TRBV29-1	TRBJ2-1	TRBD2	CSARSGRNEQFF	TGCAGCGCCAGAAGCGGGAGGAATGAGCAGTTCTTC
-	TRBV18	TRBJ2-1	-	CASSHGSVPNEQFF	TGTGCCAGCTCACACGGGAGTGTCCCTAATGAGCAGTTCTTC
few	TRBV5-1	TRBJ2-5	TRBD2	CASSLAGTSEETQYF	TGCGCCAGCAGCTTGGCCGGGACTAGCGAAGAGACCCAGTACTTC
few	TRBV19	TRBJ2-1	-	CASSIRLSSYNEQFF	TGTGCCAGTAGTATCAGACTGAGCTCCTACAATGAGCAGTTCTTC
few	TRBV5-1	TRBJ1-2	TRBD1	CASSAGTGNGYTF	TGCGCCAGCAGCGCCGGGACAGGGAACGGCTACACCTTC
-	TRBV6-1	TRBJ1-5	-	CASRDRREPQHF	TGTGCCAGCCGGGACCGGAGAGAGCCCCAGCATTTT
few	TRBV30	TRBJ1-5	-	CAWRVSGEGQPQHF	TGTGCCTGGAGGGTATCGGGGGAGGGCCAGCCCCAGCATTTT
few	TRBV29-1	TRBJ2-3	TRBD1	CSASQGADTQYF	TGCAGCGCCTCTCAGGGGGCAGATACGCAGTATTTT
-	TRBV7-2	TRBJ1-2	-	CASSRRWGGVSGYTF	TGTGCCAGCAGCCGGCGGTGGGGAGGGGTATCCGGCTACACCTTC
few	TRBV28	TRBJ2-5	-	CASSFSGEETQYF	TGTGCCAGCAGTTTTTCAGGAGAAGAGACCCAGTACTTC
-	TRBV7-8	TRBJ2-3	-	CASSPRDDYLSTDTQYF	TGTGCCAGCAGCCCCCGGGACGACTACCTGAGCACAGATACGCAGTATTTT
-	TRBV30	TRBJ2-3	TRBD1	CAWSDRGRVGDTQYF	TGTGCCTGGAGTGACAGGGGGCGGGTTGGAGATACGCAGTATTTT
many	TRBV10-3	TRBJ2-7	TRBD2	CAISVASGHYEQYF	TGTGCCATCAGTGTTGCTAGCGGACACTACGAGCAGTACTTC
-	TRBV29-1	TRBJ2-7	TRBD1	CSGGTGPEQYF	TGCAGCGGGGGGACAGGGCCTGAGCAGTACTTC
many	TRBV11-2	TRBJ2-7	TRBD1	CASSLDYRGPYEQYF	TGTGCCAGCAGCTTAGATTACAGGGGACCCTACGAGCAGTACTTC
many	TRBV4-1	TRBJ2-7	TRBD2	CASSQPPSGINEQYF	TGCGCCAGCAGCCAACCGCCTAGCGGGATCAACGAGCAGTACTTC